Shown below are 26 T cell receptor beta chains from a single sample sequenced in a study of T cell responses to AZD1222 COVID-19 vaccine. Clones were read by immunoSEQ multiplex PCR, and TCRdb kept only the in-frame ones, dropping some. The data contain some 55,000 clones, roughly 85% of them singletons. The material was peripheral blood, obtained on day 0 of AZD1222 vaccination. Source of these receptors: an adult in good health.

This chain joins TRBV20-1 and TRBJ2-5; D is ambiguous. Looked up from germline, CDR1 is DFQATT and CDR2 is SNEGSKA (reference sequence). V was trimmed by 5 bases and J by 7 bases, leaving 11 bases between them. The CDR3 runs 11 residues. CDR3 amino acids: CSAPPRLTQYF. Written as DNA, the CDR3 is TGCAGTGCTCCCCCACGGCTGACCCAGTACTTC.

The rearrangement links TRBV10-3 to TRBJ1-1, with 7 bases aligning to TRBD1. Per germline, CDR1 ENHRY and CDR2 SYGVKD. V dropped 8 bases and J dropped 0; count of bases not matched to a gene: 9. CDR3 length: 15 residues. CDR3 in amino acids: CAIEENRGVNTEAFF. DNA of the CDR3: TGTGCCATCGAAGAAAACAGGGGCGTGAACACTGAAGCTTTCTTT.

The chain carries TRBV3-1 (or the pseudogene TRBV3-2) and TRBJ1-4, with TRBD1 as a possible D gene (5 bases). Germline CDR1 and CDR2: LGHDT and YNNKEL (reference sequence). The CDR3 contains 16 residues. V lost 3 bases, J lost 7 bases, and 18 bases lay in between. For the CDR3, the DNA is TGTGCCAGCAGCCAGGAGGCAATGGCAGGGCGTGAAAAACTGTTTTTT. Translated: CASSQEAMAGREKLFF.

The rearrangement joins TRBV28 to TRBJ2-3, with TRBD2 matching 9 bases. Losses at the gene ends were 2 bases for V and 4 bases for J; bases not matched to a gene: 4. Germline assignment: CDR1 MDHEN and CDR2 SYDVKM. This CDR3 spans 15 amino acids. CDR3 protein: CASSLAGGRADTQYF. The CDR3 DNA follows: TGTGCCAGCAGTTTAGCGGGGGGGAGGGCAGATACGCAGTATTTT.

The CDR3 is CASSLGTGLNQPQHF. CDR3 DNA: TGTGCCAGCAGTTTAGGTACGGGGCTCAATCAGCCCCAGCATTTT. The chain combines TRBV28 with TRBJ1-5; D possibly corresponds to TRBD1 (5 bases). CDR3 length: 15 residues. With 2 bases removed from V and 3 bases from J, the gap between germline ends came to 11 bases. CDR1 and CDR2 (germline): MDHEN, SYDVKM.

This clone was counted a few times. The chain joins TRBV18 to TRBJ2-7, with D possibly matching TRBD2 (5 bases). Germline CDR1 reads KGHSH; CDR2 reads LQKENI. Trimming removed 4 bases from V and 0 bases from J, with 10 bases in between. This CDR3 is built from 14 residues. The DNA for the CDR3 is TGTGCCAGCTCACAAAACGGGAACTCCTACGAGCAGTACTTC. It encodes CASSQNGNSYEQYF.

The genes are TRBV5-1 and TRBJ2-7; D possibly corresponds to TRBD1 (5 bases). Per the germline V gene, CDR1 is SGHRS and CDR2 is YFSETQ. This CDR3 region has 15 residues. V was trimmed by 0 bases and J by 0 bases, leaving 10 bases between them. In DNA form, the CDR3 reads TGCGCCAGCAGCTTGGCACAGGAAAGCTCCTACGAGCAGTACTTC. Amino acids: CASSLAQESSYEQYF.

The CDR3 protein is CASSFQQGKSYEQYF. CDR3 nucleotide sequence: TGTGCCAGCAGTTTTCAGCAGGGAAAATCCTACGAGCAGTACTTC. The chain employs TRBV27 and TRBJ2-7; possible D gene TRBD1, 5 bases. V dropped 3 bases and J dropped 1 base, with 13 bases sitting between them. The CDR3 runs to 15 residues. Germline lookup yields CDR1 MNHEY and CDR2 SMNVEV (reference sequence).

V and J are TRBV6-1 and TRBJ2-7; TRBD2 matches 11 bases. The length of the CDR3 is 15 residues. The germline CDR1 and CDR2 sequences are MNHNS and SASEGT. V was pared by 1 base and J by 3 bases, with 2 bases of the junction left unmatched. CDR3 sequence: CASSEDTSGSYEQYF. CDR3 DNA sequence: TGTGCCAGCAGTGAAGACACTAGCGGGAGCTACGAGCAGTACTTC.

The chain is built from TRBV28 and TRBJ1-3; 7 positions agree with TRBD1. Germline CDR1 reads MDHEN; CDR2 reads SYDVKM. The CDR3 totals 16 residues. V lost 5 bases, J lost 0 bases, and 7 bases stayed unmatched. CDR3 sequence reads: CASSPGQTYSGNTIYF. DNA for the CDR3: TGTGCCAGCAGTCCGGGACAGACCTACTCTGGAAACACCATATATTTT.

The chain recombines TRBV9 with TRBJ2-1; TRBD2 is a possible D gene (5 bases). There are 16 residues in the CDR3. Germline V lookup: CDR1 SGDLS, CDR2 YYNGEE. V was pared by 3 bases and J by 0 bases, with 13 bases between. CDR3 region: CASSAVRGSSYNEQFF. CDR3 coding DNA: TGTGCCAGCAGCGCCGTACGGGGAAGCTCCTACAATGAGCAGTTCTTC.

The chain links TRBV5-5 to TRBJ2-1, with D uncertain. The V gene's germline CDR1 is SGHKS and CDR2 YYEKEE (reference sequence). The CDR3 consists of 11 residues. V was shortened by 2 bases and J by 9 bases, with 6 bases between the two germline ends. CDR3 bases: TGTGCCAGCAGCTTCGAAGCTGAGCAGTTCTTC. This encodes CASSFEAEQFF.

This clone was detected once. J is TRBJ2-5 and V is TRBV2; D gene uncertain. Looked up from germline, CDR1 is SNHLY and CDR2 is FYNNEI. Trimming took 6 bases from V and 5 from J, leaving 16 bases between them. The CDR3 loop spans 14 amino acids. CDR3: CASRALGNRETQYF. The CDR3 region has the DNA TGTGCCAGCAGGGCCCTAGGGAATAGGGAGACCCAGTACTTC.

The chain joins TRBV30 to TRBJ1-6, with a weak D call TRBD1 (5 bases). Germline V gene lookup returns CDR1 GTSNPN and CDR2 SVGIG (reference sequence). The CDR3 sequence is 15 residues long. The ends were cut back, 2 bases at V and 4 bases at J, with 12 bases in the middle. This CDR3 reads CAWSRDGTYNSPLHF. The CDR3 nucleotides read TGTGCCTGGAGTAGGGACGGAACTTATAATTCACCCCTCCACTTT.

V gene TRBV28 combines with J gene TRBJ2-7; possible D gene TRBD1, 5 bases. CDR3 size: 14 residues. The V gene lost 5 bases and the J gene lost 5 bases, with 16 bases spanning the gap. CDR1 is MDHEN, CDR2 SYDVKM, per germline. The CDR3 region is CASSPQGERHEQYF. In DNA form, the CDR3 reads TGTGCCAGCAGTCCCCAAGGGGAAAGACACGAGCAGTACTTC.

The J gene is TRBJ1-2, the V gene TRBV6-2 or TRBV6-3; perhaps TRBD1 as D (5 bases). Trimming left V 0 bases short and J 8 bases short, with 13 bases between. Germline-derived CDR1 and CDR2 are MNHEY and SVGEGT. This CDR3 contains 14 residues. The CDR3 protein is CASSYSRQTIGYTF. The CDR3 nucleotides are TGTGCCAGCAGTTACTCGAGACAGACAATCGGCTACACCTTC.

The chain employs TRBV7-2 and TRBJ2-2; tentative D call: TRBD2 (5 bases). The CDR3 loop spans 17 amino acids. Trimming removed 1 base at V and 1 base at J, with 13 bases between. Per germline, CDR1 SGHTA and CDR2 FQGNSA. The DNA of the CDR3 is TGTGCCAGCAGCTTAGGAGTAGCGCGGGTGAACACCGGGGAGCTGTTTTTT. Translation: CASSLGVARVNTGELFF.

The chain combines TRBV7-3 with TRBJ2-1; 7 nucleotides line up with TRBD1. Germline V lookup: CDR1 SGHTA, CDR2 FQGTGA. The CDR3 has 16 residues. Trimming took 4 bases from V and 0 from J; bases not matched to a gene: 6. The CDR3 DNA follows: TGTGCCAGCAGCTCATCAGGGGGTAGCTCCTACAATGAGCAGTTCTTC. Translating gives CASSSSGGSSYNEQFF.

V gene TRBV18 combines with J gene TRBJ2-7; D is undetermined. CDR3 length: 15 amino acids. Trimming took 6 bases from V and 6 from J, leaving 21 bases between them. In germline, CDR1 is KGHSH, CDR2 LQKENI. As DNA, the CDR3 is TGTGCCAGCTCGCCCACGACGAGATGGGTTGGCGAGCAGTACTTC. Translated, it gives CASSPTTRWVGEQYF.

The CDR3 nucleotides read TGTGCCAGCAGACAGGGAGACGAGCAGTACTTC. Translation gives CASRQGDEQYF. This chain joins TRBV6-5 and TRBJ2-7; TRBD1 might be the D (6 bases). The CDR3 runs to 11 residues. Trimming left V 6 bases short and J 5 bases short, with 8 bases between. From germline, CDR1 is MNHEY and CDR2 SVGAGI.

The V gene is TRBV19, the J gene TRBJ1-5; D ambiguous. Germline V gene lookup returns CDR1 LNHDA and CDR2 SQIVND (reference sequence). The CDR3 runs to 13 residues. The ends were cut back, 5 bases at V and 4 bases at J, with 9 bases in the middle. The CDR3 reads CASSFDKNQPQHF. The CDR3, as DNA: TGTGCCAGTAGTTTTGACAAGAATCAGCCCCAGCATTTT.

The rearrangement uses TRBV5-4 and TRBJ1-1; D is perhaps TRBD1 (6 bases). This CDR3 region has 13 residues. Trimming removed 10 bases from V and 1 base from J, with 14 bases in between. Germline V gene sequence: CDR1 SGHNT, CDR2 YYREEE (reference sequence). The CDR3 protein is CAYGSGANTEAFF. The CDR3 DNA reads TGTGCCTACGGGTCGGGGGCGAACACTGAAGCTTTCTTT.

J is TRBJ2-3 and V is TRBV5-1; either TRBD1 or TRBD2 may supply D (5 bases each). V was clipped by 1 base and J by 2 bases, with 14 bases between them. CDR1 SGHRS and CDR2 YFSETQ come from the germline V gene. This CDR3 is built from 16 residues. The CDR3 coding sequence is TGCGCCAGCAGCTTGCAGTCTAGCAGGGCCACAGATACGCAGTATTTT. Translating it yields CASSLQSSRATDTQYF.

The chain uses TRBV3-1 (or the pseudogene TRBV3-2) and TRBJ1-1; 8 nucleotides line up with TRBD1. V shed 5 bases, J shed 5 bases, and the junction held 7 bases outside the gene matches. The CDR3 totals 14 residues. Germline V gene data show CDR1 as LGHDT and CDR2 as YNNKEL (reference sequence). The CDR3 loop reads CASSYGQGVTEAFF. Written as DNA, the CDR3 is TGTGCCAGCAGCTACGGACAGGGAGTGACTGAAGCTTTCTTT.

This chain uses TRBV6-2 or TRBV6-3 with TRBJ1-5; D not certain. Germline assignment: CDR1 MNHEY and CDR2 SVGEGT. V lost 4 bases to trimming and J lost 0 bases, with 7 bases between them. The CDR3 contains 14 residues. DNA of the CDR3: TGTGCCAGCAGTTGGACGGCTAGCAATCAGCCCCAGCATTTT. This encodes CASSWTASNQPQHF.

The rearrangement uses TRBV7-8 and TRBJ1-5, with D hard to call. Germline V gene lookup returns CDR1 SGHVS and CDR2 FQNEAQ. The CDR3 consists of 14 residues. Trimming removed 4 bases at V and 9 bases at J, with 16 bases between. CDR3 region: CASSWTRLRGPQHF. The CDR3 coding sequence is TGTGCCAGCAGCTGGACCAGACTTCGGGGGCCCCAGCATTTT.